Reported below is one TCR beta chain. Sequencing used immunoSEQ multiplex PCR; TCRdb keeps in-frame clones, though not all of them. Here the sample spans around 62,000 clones, roughly 90% being singletons. Germline lookup yields CDR1 SEHNR and CDR2 FQNEAQ (reference sequence). This CDR3 has 15 amino acids. Unmatched junction bases numbered 8, after V lost 5 bases and J lost 3 bases. The data belong to a study of PD-L1 blockade in urothelial cancer. Looking at the study overall: Timepoints chosen for blood analysis were 3 weeks (second dose) and 6 weeks after treatment start. Median T cell yield from blood was about 150,000.

Time point noted: peripheral blood 6 weeks after treatment start. Per patient, between 1 and 8 samples were collected at pretreatment and on-treatment time points. The chain is built from TRBV7-9 and TRBJ2-7; 9 bases agree with TRBD2. The clonotype was recovered from a man aged 55 to 70 with urothelial cancer. The sample consisted of PBMCs, taken around atezolizumab (anti-PD-L1) treatment. The CDR3 sequence is CASSPGTSFLYEQYF. Here the CDR3 DNA reads TGTGCCAGCAGCCCCGGGACTAGCTTTCTCTACGAGCAGTACTTC.